The 27 T cell receptor beta chains below all came from one sample that was sequenced in a study of T cells in Graves' hyperthyroidism and ophthalmopathy. RNA transcripts provided the source from which TCR beta CDR3 regions were amplified. A first-round RT-PCR of the TCR CDR3 used the HTBI primer set. TCRdb reprocessed the multiplex PCR reads via MiXCR and lists one record per CDR3 protein. The data hold about 58,000 distinct CDR3 sequences, with 40% to 55% observed a single time. The sample consisted of blood. The receptors stem from a woman aged 25-40 years with Graves' ophthalmopathy.

In this sample, this clonotype turned up many times. The chain uses TRBV19 and TRBJ2-5; 10 bases are a match to TRBD2. The CDR3 covers 14 residues. J was trimmed by 2 bases and V by 7 bases; bases with no gene match: 4. From germline, CDR1 is LNHDA and CDR2 SQIVND (reference sequence). The CDR3: CASKREGSQETQYF. In DNA, the CDR3 is TGTGCCAGTAAGCGGGAGGGATCACAAGAGACCCAGTACTTC.

The V and J genes are TRBV10-1 and TRBJ2-1, with 9 bases identical to TRBD2. This CDR3 has 13 amino acids. Germline assignment: CDR1 WNHNN and CDR2 SYGVQD (reference sequence). J lost 5 bases, V lost 7 bases, and 3 bases had no gene match. The CDR3 DNA is TGCGCCAGCATGTCTAGCGGGAACAATGAGCAGTTCTTC. This translates into CASMSSGNNEQFF.

The rearrangement uses TRBV7-2 and TRBJ1-3, with unresolved D. V shed 5 bases and J shed 2 bases, with 7 bases lying between them. The CDR3 totals 13 residues. In germline, CDR1 is SGHTA, CDR2 FQGNSA. CDR3 DNA sequence: TGTGCCAGCAGCGTCCATACTGGAAACACCATATATTTT. This gives the protein CASSVHTGNTIYF.

As to this clonotype: A much larger clone lies one base from this, so it may be a read error. The CDR3 end shows no conserved phenylalanine or tryptophan, and so a read error is likely. The chain has TRBV7-9 and TRBJ2-2; no reliable D call. This CDR3 contains 13 residues. Trimming left V 6 bases short and J 5 bases short, with 10 bases between. Per the germline V gene, CDR1 is SEHNR and CDR2 is FQNEAQ (reference sequence). CDR3 sequence (DNA): TGTGCCAGCAGTTTTCTGCGAACCGGGGAGCTGTTTGTT. Translating it yields CASSFLRTGELFV.

The rearrangement uses TRBV20-1 and TRBJ1-2, with D possibly TRBD1 on 6 matching bases. Germline V lookup: CDR1 DFQATT, CDR2 SNEGSKA (reference sequence). Trimming took off 5 bases at V and 7 bases at J, with 35 bases between the two ends. CDR3 length: 19 residues. The CDR3 spells CSADEQIRGLVRGNGGYTF. For the CDR3, the DNA is TGCAGTGCTGACGAACAGATTCGGGGGCTGGTCCGTGGTAATGGTGGCTACACCTTC.

This chain links TRBV6-1 with TRBJ1-6; D is undetermined. Germline V CDR1 and CDR2: MNHNS, SASEGT. The germline V and J ends were trimmed by 4 bases and 10 bases, with 14 bases remaining between them. The CDR3 contains 14 residues. DNA for the CDR3: TGTGCCAGCAGTGTCACCGTGACAAGCTCACCCCTCCACTTT. Amino acid sequence: CASSVTVTSSPLHF.

A note on this clonotype: Since a much larger clone is just one base distant, this may be a read error. V and J are TRBV28 and TRBJ2-7; 8 bases fit TRBD1. The DNA end favors TRBJ2-1, so the J call may be wrong. CDR1 is MDHEN, CDR2 SYDVKM, per germline. This CDR3 has 16 amino acids. CDR3 amino acids: CVSSILDREGYNEQFF. CDR3 nucleotides: TGTGTCAGCAGTATACTGGACAGGGAAGGATACAATGAGCAGTTCTTC.

This clonotype came up a few times. The rearrangement uses TRBV6-6 and TRBJ2-5; tentatively, D is TRBD1 (5 bases). Deletions cut 0 bases from V and 5 bases from J, with 16 bases between. The CDR3 runs to 16 residues. Germline V lookup: CDR1 MNHNY, CDR2 SVGAGI (reference sequence). The CDR3 region has the DNA TGTGCCAGCAGTTACTCGACTCAGGGCGGCGTCGAGACCCAGTACTTC. Residues: CASSYSTQGGVETQYF.

In its sample, this clonotype was seen once. The V call is TRBV5-1, the J call TRBJ2-6; D gene ambiguous. The last part of the DNA fits TRBJ2-7 better; the J call may be wrong. The germline CDR1 and CDR2 sequences are SGHRS and YFSETQ. The CDR3 runs 14 residues. CDR3 protein: CASSLEGVYKEQYF. The CDR3 region has the DNA TGCGCCAGCAGCTTAGAAGGCGTATACAAGGAGCAGTACTTC.

This clonotype was observed many times. This chain uses TRBV20-1 with TRBJ2-5; no reliable D call. The ends were cut back, 3 bases at V and 5 bases at J, with 4 bases in the middle. The CDR3 extends over 10 amino acids. The germline gives CDR1 DFQATT, CDR2 SNEGSKA (reference sequence). The CDR3 DNA is TGCAGTGCTAGCGTGGAGACCCAGTACTTC. This encodes CSASVETQYF.

This clonotype showed up many times. The chain joins TRBV19 to TRBJ1-1; tentative D call: TRBD1 (6 bases). CDR3 length equals 10 residues. Per the germline V gene, CDR1 is LNHDA and CDR2 is SQIVND (reference sequence). V was shortened by 11 bases and J by 7 bases, with 11 bases between the two germline ends. Here the CDR3 DNA reads TGTGCCGCAGGACAGTTTGAAGCTTTCTTT. Protein sequence: CAAGQFEAFF. Filled out from reference TRBV19 and TRBJ1-1, the complete variable domain reads DGGITQSPKYLFRKEGQNVTLSCEQNLNHDAMYWYRQDPGQGLRLIYYSQIVNDFQKGDIAEGYSVSREKKESFPLTVTSAQKNPTAFYLCAAGQFEAFFGQGTRLTVV.

As concerns this clonotype: Given a much more abundant clone one base away, this may be a read error. The chain is built from TRBV9 and TRBJ2-1; TRBD1 might be the D (6 bases). Germline V gene sequence: CDR1 SGDLS, CDR2 YYNGEE. Trimming took off 4 bases at V and 10 bases at J, with 21 bases between the two ends. The CDR3 sequence is 15 residues long. The CDR3 loop reads CASSPPGTPKGEQFF. In DNA form, the CDR3 reads TGTGCCAGCAGCCCCCCCGGGACACCTAAGGGAGAGCAGTTCTTC.

The chain combines TRBV2 with TRBJ2-1; 7 nucleotides align to TRBD1. Germline values: CDR1 SNHLY, CDR2 FYNNEI. Unmatched junction bases numbered 6, after V lost 7 bases and J lost 0 bases. The length of the CDR3 is 15 residues. The CDR3 protein is CASKKRQGSYNEQFF. CDR3 nucleotides: TGTGCCAGCAAAAAACGACAGGGCTCCTACAATGAGCAGTTCTTC.

This clonotype was picked up many times. The J gene is TRBJ2-1, the V gene TRBV20-1; D gene ambiguous. Germline CDR1 is DFQATT and CDR2 is SNEGSKA (reference sequence). Trimming removed 6 bases from V and 12 bases from J, with 12 bases in between. CDR3 size: 10 residues. CDR3 sequence reads: CSAVDRTQFF. CDR3 in DNA: TGCAGTGCGGTCGATAGGACGCAGTTCTTC.

The chain has TRBV6-4 and TRBJ2-2; D is perhaps TRBD2 (5 bases). The germline V gene has CDR1 MRHNA and CDR2 SNTAGT. V was shortened by 2 bases and J by 3 bases, with 13 bases between the two germline ends. The CDR3 consists of 16 residues. The CDR3 loop is CASSDGRAADTGELFF. DNA of the CDR3: TGTGCCAGCAGTGACGGTAGGGCAGCGGACACCGGGGAGCTGTTTTTT.

The V call is TRBV7-9, the J call TRBJ2-3; tentatively, D is TRBD1 (6 bases). V lost 2 bases and J lost 5, with 26 bases in between. The germline gives CDR1 SEHNR, CDR2 FQNEAQ (reference sequence). CDR3 size: 19 residues. The DNA of the CDR3 is TGTGCCAGCAGCTTAATTCCCACCTCGGACAGAAGAACGGTAGATACGCAGTATTTT. Translated, it gives CASSLIPTSDRRTVDTQYF.

The sample holds many counts of this clonotype. J is TRBJ2-1 and V is TRBV2; D is unclear. Deletions cut 4 bases from V and 8 bases from J, with 6 bases between. CDR3 length: 11 residues. From germline, CDR1 is SNHLY and CDR2 FYNNEI. CDR3 loop: CASSGHDEQFF. DNA for the CDR3: TGTGCCAGCAGTGGGCACGATGAGCAGTTCTTC.

The chain combines TRBV2 with TRBJ1-1; 8 bases fit TRBD1. CDR1 is SNHLY, CDR2 FYNNEI, per germline. CDR3 length: 13 amino acids. J lost 1 base, V lost 8 bases, and 3 bases had no gene match. CDR3 loop: CASRGQANTEAFF. The CDR3 DNA reads TGTGCCAGCCGGGGACAGGCGAACACTGAAGCTTTCTTT.

Many counts were recorded for this clonotype. The chain links TRBV20-1 to TRBJ2-1; 7 bases line up with TRBD2. Germline assignment: CDR1 DFQATT and CDR2 SNEGSKA (reference sequence). V dropped 0 bases and J dropped 8; count of bases not matched to a gene: 13. This CDR3 is 16 amino acids long. CDR3 coding DNA: TGCAGTGCTAGAGATCCCGGCGGGGGAGTTGCCCATGAGCAGTTCTTC. It yields the protein CSARDPGGGVAHEQFF.

The J gene is TRBJ1-2, the V gene TRBV7-9; perhaps TRBD1 as D (6 bases). Trimming removed 2 bases from V and 6 bases from J, with 19 bases in between. This CDR3 region has 16 residues. Germline loops: CDR1 SEHNR, CDR2 FQNEAQ (reference sequence). Here the CDR3 reads CASSLWGTGRNDGYTF. The CDR3 DNA reads TGTGCCAGCAGCTTATGGGGTACAGGGCGGAACGATGGCTACACCTTC.

This clonotype was counted many times. The genes are TRBV6-1 and TRBJ2-7, with D uncertain. Germline CDR1 reads MNHNS; CDR2 reads SASEGT. The CDR3 is made up of 12 amino acids. V was cut by 5 bases and J by 4 bases, with 9 bases left in between. This chain's CDR3 is CASSRNYYEQYF. The CDR3 DNA is TGTGCCAGCAGTAGGAACTATTACGAGCAGTACTTC.

This clonotype was seen many times. V usage is TRBV7-9 and J usage is TRBJ2-6; D may be TRBD1 or TRBD2 (5 bases each). V shed 1 base and J shed 6 bases, with 13 bases lying between them. This CDR3 contains 16 residues. The germline V gene has CDR1 SEHNR and CDR2 FQNEAQ (reference sequence). CDR3 bases: TGTGCCAGCAGCTTAGATGGGGGTAAAGCGGCCAACGTCCTGACTTTC. It specifies CASSLDGGKAANVLTF.

This clonotype turned up a few times. V gene TRBV27 combines with J gene TRBJ1-1; D ambiguous. V lost 8 bases and J 3 bases, leaving 7 bases between the germline ends. The germline V gene encodes CDR1 MNHEY and CDR2 SMNVEV (reference sequence). The CDR3 runs to 11 residues. DNA for the CDR3: TGTGCCAGCCGGACCTACACTGAAGCTTTCTTT. Translating gives CASRTYTEAFF.

J is TRBJ2-3 and V is TRBV7-3, with D possibly matching TRBD1 (5 bases). CDR3 length equals 13 residues. Germline CDR1 SGHTA, CDR2 FQGTGA. V lost 5 bases, J lost 4 bases, and 10 bases lay in between. CDR3 nucleotide sequence: TGTGCCAGCAGCACCGCAGGGCCAGATACGCAGTATTTT. It specifies CASSTAGPDTQYF.

The chain couples TRBV29-1 to TRBJ2-1; 13 positions agree with TRBD2. Looked up from germline, CDR1 is SQVTM and CDR2 is ANQGSEA. Trimming took 6 bases from V and 4 from J; bases not matched to a gene: 0. The CDR3 consists of 13 residues. The CDR3 coding sequence is TGCAGCGTGGGACTAGCGGGGTACAATGAGCAGTTCTTC. It codes for CSVGLAGYNEQFF.

This clonotype was counted at least ten times. This chain uses TRBV2 with TRBJ2-1; 7 positions match TRBD1. The CDR3 contains 14 residues. In germline, CDR1 is SNHLY, CDR2 FYNNEI. Germline trimming cut 8 bases from V and 0 bases from J; bases unmatched to any gene: 4. The CDR3 nucleotides read TGTGCCAGCGGGACAGCGAGCTCCTACAATGAGCAGTTCTTC. Its protein is CASGTASSYNEQFF.

This clonotype has at least ten counts. The chain combines TRBV24-1 with TRBJ1-1; 7 bases match TRBD1. J gave up 0 bases and V 4 bases, and 10 bases lay outside the gene matches. Germline CDR1 KGHDR, CDR2 SFDVKD. The CDR3 extends over 17 amino acids. The DNA of the CDR3 is TGTGCCACCAGTGACTTGGGGACAGCCGATTTGAACACTGAAGCTTTCTTT. It codes for CATSDLGTADLNTEAFF.